The 22 T cell receptor beta chains below all came from one sample that was sequenced in a study of cytomegalovirus exposure and HLA in healthy donors. The PCR had 60 Vbeta and 13 Jbeta primers. Sequencing used immunoSEQ multiplex PCR; TCRdb keeps in-frame clones, though not all of them. The data hold 150,000 to 200,000 clones, with roughly four fifths observed a single time. Sequencing was done on a sample of PBMCs. These receptors were taken from a woman in her thirties or forties in good health and CMV-seronegative.

In DNA form, the CDR3 reads TGTGCCAGCAGCTTAGGTTGGACTGGCGAGCAGTACTTC. Its translation: CASSLGWTGEQYF. The J gene is TRBJ2-7, the V gene TRBV7-9, with D possibly TRBD2 on 5 matching bases. Trimming took 1 base from V and 6 from J, leaving 10 bases between them. CDR1 and CDR2 from the germline V gene are SEHNR and FQNEAQ (reference sequence). The CDR3 runs 13 residues.

The rearrangement joins TRBV29-1 to TRBJ2-7, with 7 positions matching TRBD1. Germline CDR1 is SQVTM and CDR2 is ANQGSEA. V shed 5 bases and J 0 bases; nucleotides not matched to a gene: 7. The CDR3 runs to 14 residues. The CDR3 loop is CSVRQGLFSYEQYF. The CDR3 DNA reads as TGCAGCGTTAGACAGGGCCTTTTCTCCTACGAGCAGTACTTC.

The CDR3 sequence is CAISVAGKDRYGYTF. The CDR3 DNA reads TGTGCCATCAGTGTCGCAGGGAAGGATAGATATGGCTACACCTTC. This chain connects TRBV10-3 to TRBJ1-2; tentatively, D is TRBD1 (5 bases). Deletions cut 4 bases from V and 5 bases from J, with 17 bases between. The CDR3 covers 15 residues. The germline V gene has CDR1 ENHRY and CDR2 SYGVKD.

This chain joins TRBV28 and TRBJ2-5, with TRBD2 identical over 11 bases. In germline, CDR1 is MDHEN, CDR2 SYDVKM. The trim removed 6 bases at V and 2 bases at J, leaving 5 bases unmatched. CDR3 length equals 15 residues. CDR3 nucleotides: TGTGCCAGCAGCTTTAGCGGGAGGGGTCAAGAGACCCAGTACTTC. It yields the protein CASSFSGRGQETQYF.

This chain joins TRBV27 and TRBJ1-3, with 7 bases identical to TRBD1. Germline V lookup: CDR1 MNHEY, CDR2 SMNVEV (reference sequence). The CDR3 has 18 residues. V shed 2 bases, J shed 4 bases, and the junction held 14 bases outside the gene matches. CDR3 sequence reads: CASSLMMLGQPRGNTIYF. CDR3 coding DNA: TGTGCCAGCAGTTTAATGATGCTGGGACAGCCCAGGGGAAACACCATATATTTT.

This chain connects TRBV7-3 to TRBJ1-5; the D gene is possibly TRBD1 (5 bases). Germline V gene data show CDR1 as SGHTA and CDR2 as FQGTGA. V lost 5 bases to trimming and J lost 5 bases, with 19 bases between them. The CDR3 has 16 residues. CDR3: CASSPQVGEVYQPQHF. The DNA of the CDR3 is TGTGCCAGCAGCCCTCAGGTAGGGGAAGTCTATCAGCCCCAGCATTTT.

The chain uses TRBV10-3 and TRBJ1-6; tentatively, D is TRBD1 (5 bases). Trimming took off 6 bases at V and 10 bases at J, with 13 bases between the two ends. Germline CDR1 and CDR2: ENHRY and SYGVKD. This CDR3 has 13 amino acids. The CDR3 coding sequence is TGTGCCATCAGGCGGGACTCGAGCTCACCCCTCCACTTT. Translating it yields CAIRRDSSSPLHF.

CDR3 amino acids: CASSLFRGRDEQFF. CDR3 nucleotide sequence: TGTGCCAGCAGTTTATTCAGGGGGCGGGATGAGCAGTTCTTC. This sequence joins TRBV28 and TRBJ2-1, with TRBD1 matching 8 bases. CDR3 size: 14 residues. CDR1 and CDR2 from the germline V gene are MDHEN and SYDVKM. V was pared by 1 base and J by 8 bases, with 4 bases of the junction left unmatched.

The chain recombines TRBV2 with TRBJ2-1; 12 bases fit TRBD2. V dropped 5 bases and J dropped 0; count of bases not matched to a gene: 2. The CDR3 covers 16 residues. Germline values: CDR1 SNHLY, CDR2 FYNNEI. CDR3 nucleotide sequence: TGTGCCAGCAGTTTGACTAGCGGGAGCTCCTACAATGAGCAGTTCTTC. Protein product: CASSLTSGSSYNEQFF.

The gene calls are TRBV27 and TRBJ2-3, with D possibly being TRBD2 (5 bases). The germline V and J ends were trimmed by 6 bases and 5 bases, with 6 bases remaining between them. The CDR3 is 11 amino acids. Germline V CDR1 and CDR2: MNHEY, SMNVEV (reference sequence). The CDR3 sequence: CASRLGDTQYF. For the CDR3, the DNA is TGTGCCAGCAGACTAGGAGATACGCAGTATTTT.

The rearrangement links TRBV2 to TRBJ2-1; 13 positions agree with TRBD2. The CDR3 loop spans 14 amino acids. The V gene end was trimmed by 4 bases and the J gene end by 10 bases; junction bases not matched to a gene: 4. Germline CDR1 SNHLY, CDR2 FYNNEI. The CDR3 DNA reads as TGTGCCAGCAGTGGGACTAGCGGGGGCCACGAGCAGTTCTTC. It translates to CASSGTSGGHEQFF.

The CDR3 DNA is TGTGCCAGCAGTGAAGGACTAGCGGACCACTACGAGCAGTACTTC. Protein sequence: CASSEGLADHYEQYF. The chain is built from TRBV2 and TRBJ2-7; 9 bases agree with TRBD2. Germline values: CDR1 SNHLY, CDR2 FYNNEI. This CDR3 has 15 residues. With V trimmed by 1 base and J by 3 bases, 4 bases remained unmatched.

This clone was seen more than once but under ten times. The J gene is TRBJ2-3, the V gene TRBV25-1, with 7 nucleotides matching TRBD2. CDR1 is MGHDK and CDR2 is SYGVNS in the germline V gene. The CDR3 runs 14 residues. V was clipped by 8 bases and J by 4 bases; unmatched bases: 9. CDR3 amino acids: CASDQAGDPDTQYF. The CDR3 DNA follows: TGTGCCAGCGACCAGGCGGGAGACCCAGATACGCAGTATTTT.

The chain joins TRBV11-3 to TRBJ2-1; 7 bases align to TRBD2. Trimming removed 4 bases from V and 6 bases from J; junction bases left unmatched: 0. Germline V gene sequence: CDR1 SGHNT, CDR2 YENEEA. The CDR3 contains 12 residues. Written as DNA, the CDR3 is TGTGCCAGCAGCTGGGGGGGCAATGAGCAGTTCTTC. Amino acids: CASSWGGNEQFF.

The V gene is TRBV4-1, the J gene TRBJ1-1; 7 nucleotides match TRBD1. CDR1 and CDR2 (germline): MGHRA, YSYEKL. The CDR3 covers 17 residues. The V segment lost 2 bases and the J segment 4 bases; nucleotides outside the gene matches: 13. CDR3 nucleotide sequence: TGCGCCAGCAGCCAACCCCTTAACAGGGGCGTAGGCACTGAAGCTTTCTTT. Translated: CASSQPLNRGVGTEAFF.

The CDR3 is CASTRGGEGANYGYTF. In DNA, the CDR3 is TGCGCCAGCACGAGGGGCGGGGAAGGAGCTAACTATGGCTACACCTTC. The chain has TRBV5-1 and TRBJ1-2; weak D call: TRBD1 (5 bases). The CDR3 length is 16 residues. Trimming removed 6 bases from V and 0 bases from J, with 18 bases in between. CDR1 and CDR2 from the germline V gene are SGHRS and YFSETQ.

The chain joins TRBV6-1 to TRBJ2-7; perhaps TRBD2 as D (5 bases). This CDR3 is built from 13 residues. Germline V gives CDR1 MNHNS, CDR2 SASEGT. Trimming cost V 4 bases and J 3 bases, with 10 bases left between them. The CDR3 is CASSASSVYEQYF. The CDR3 DNA reads as TGTGCCAGCAGTGCCAGTAGCGTCTACGAGCAGTACTTC.

V usage is TRBV19 and J usage is TRBJ2-7; 9 bases line up with TRBD2. With V trimmed by 4 bases and J by 7 bases, 17 bases remained unmatched. In germline, CDR1 is LNHDA, CDR2 SQIVND (reference sequence). The CDR3 extends over 17 amino acids. The CDR3 sequence: CASSTGLARTIMGEQYF. For the CDR3, the DNA is TGTGCCAGTAGTACCGGACTAGCGCGGACGATTATGGGGGAGCAGTACTTC.

This chain uses TRBV7-3 with TRBJ2-2; 7 bases align to TRBD2. Trimming took 8 bases from V and 5 from J; bases not matched to a gene: 8. The CDR3 has 14 residues. Germline assignment: CDR1 SGHTA and CDR2 FQGTGA. CDR3 sequence reads: CASARELGTGELFF. CDR3 nucleotide sequence: TGTGCCAGCGCGCGGGAGTTGGGGACCGGGGAGCTGTTTTTT.

V gene TRBV30 combines with J gene TRBJ2-1, with D possibly matching TRBD2 (6 bases). Germline V gene sequence: CDR1 GTSNPN, CDR2 SVGIG (reference sequence). This CDR3 spans 12 amino acids. V lost 1 base and J 12 bases, leaving 13 bases between the germline ends. Here the CDR3 reads CAWSAIEGGQFF. In DNA, the CDR3 is TGTGCCTGGAGTGCCATCGAGGGAGGGCAGTTCTTC.

The V and J genes are TRBV6-1 and TRBJ2-1; weak D call: TRBD2 (5 bases). The CDR3 totals 14 residues. Trimming left V 8 bases short and J 3 bases short, with 14 bases between. Germline V CDR1 and CDR2: MNHNS, SASEGT. CDR3 DNA sequence: TGTGCCAGCCTTCTAGCTGGTCTCTACAATGAGCAGTTCTTC. It is translated as CASLLAGLYNEQFF.

V and J are TRBV6-5 and TRBJ2-7, with 9 bases fitting TRBD1. CDR1 is MNHEY and CDR2 is SVGAGI in the germline V gene. The junction had 5 bases not matched to a gene; V was cut back by 2 bases and J by 3 bases. The CDR3 spans 15 residues. CDR3 nucleotide sequence: TGTGCCAGCAGTTACGAGGGACAGGGCTTCTACGAGCAGTACTTC. This encodes CASSYEGQGFYEQYF.